This T cell receptor beta chain was documented in a study of T-cell memory formation after mild COVID-19. General study points: Pre-infection memory held some responding clones, suggesting pre-existing cross-reactive T cells responded. Mostly located in CM and EM were contracting CD4+ clones, with contracting CD8+ clones located in EMRA.

Germline lookup yields CDR1 MNHNS and CDR2 SASEGT. The CDR3 has 13 residues. V was pared by 8 bases and J by 4 bases, with 14 bases between. TCRdb passed the 5' RACE reads through MiXCR, listing each CDR3 protein once. The sample has some 450,000 distinct CDR3 sequences; 20% are singletons. This clonotype was seen a handful of times. Its antigen is as yet unknown. The chain couples TRBV6-1 to TRBJ1-2; possible D gene TRBD1, 5 bases. The clonotype comes from an adult woman who had mild COVID-19 (a few samples of this study predate the infection). Cell type and time point are not known. Material for sequencing was PBMCs or a T cell subset sorted from them (not recorded which). CDR3 nucleotide sequence: TGTGCCAGCCCGCCGGACGGGGCCTATGGCTACACCTTC. Protein sequence: CASPPDGAYGYTF.